This T cell receptor (beta chain) was obtained from a study of OX40 agonist ivuxolimab in advanced cancers. The protocol was immunoSEQ multiplex PCR, while the TCRdb copy is restricted to in-frame clones and leaves out a portion. The profile shows 65,000 to 75,000 clones, 89% of them singletons. This CDR3 is 11 amino acids long. V was clipped by 3 bases and J by 2 bases, with 3 bases between them. The germline V gene encodes CDR1 SGHRS and CDR2 YFSETQ. The input for sequencing was CD4+ or CD8+ T cells sorted from blood, taken in a trial of the OX40 agonist ivuxolimab. The TCR comes from an adult with an advanced solid tumor such as melanoma, head and neck, liver or kidney cancer. J is TRBJ2-7 and V is TRBV5-1; no firm D call. The CDR3 is CASSYAYEQYF. CDR3 DNA sequence: TGCGCCAGCAGCTACGCCTACGAGCAGTACTTC.